These 9 T cell receptor beta chains originate from one sample sequenced in a study of tumor and adjacent non-tumor tissue in lung cancer. Three rounds of nested PCR, following a modified ARM-PCR protocol, produced the TCRbeta library. TCRdb re-analysed the multiplex PCR reads in MiXCR, keeping a single row per CDR3 protein. The sample lists more than 95,000 distinct CDR3 sequences; about 66% were seen once. RNA was extracted from bulk tissue without any cell sorting. Sequencing was carried out using lung tumor tissue. These receptors came from a man younger than 40 with non-small cell lung cancer.

This clonotype was counted only a few times. The chain uses TRBV5-1 and TRBJ1-2; D perhaps matches TRBD1 (6 bases). Germline V CDR1 and CDR2: SGHRS, YFSETQ. V was clipped by 3 bases and J by 0 bases, with 12 bases between them. The CDR3 is made up of 15 amino acids. DNA of the CDR3: TGCGCCAGCAGCTCGGACAGTCCTACTAACTATGGCTACACCTTC. This encodes CASSSDSPTNYGYTF. Combining the CDR3 with reference TRBV5-1 and TRBJ1-2 gives the whole variable domain KAGVTQTPRYLIKTRGQQVTLSCSPISGHRSVSWYQQTPGQGLQFLFEYFSETQRNKGNFPGRFSGRQFSNSRSEMNVSTLELGDSALYLCASSSDSPTNYGYTFGSGTRLTVV.

The V and J genes are TRBV29-1 and TRBJ2-7; 8 positions agree with TRBD1. This CDR3 spans 14 amino acids. The J segment lost 7 bases and the V segment lost 5 bases, leaving 13 bases of the junction unmatched. The germline V gene has CDR1 SQVTM and CDR2 ANQGSEA. The CDR3 DNA reads as TGCAGCGTTCATGAAGGGACAGGATGCTATGAGCAGTACTTC. Translation: CSVHEGTGCYEQYF.

This clonotype was observed many times. The gene calls are TRBV10-2 and TRBJ2-5; D is perhaps TRBD1 or TRBD2 (6 bases each). With 1 base removed from V and 5 bases from J, the gap between germline ends came to 14 bases. The CDR3 has 15 amino acids. Per germline, CDR1 WSHSY and CDR2 SAAADI. The CDR3 nucleotides are TGCGCCAGCAGTGAGTTAGGGGGAGGCAGCGAGACCCAGTACTTC. This codes for CASSELGGGSETQYF.

V gene TRBV4-1 combines with J gene TRBJ2-5; D is unclear. The germline V gene has CDR1 MGHRA and CDR2 YSYEKL. V lost 1 base, J lost 1 base, and 13 bases lay in between. This CDR3 spans 16 amino acids. The CDR3 bases are TGCGCCAGCAGCCAAGCCAAGAGGAACGGCCAAGAGACCCAGTACTTC. Amino acid sequence: CASSQAKRNGQETQYF.

Remarks on this clonotype: Germline and junction disagree at one end, which may indicate a read error. The V gene is TRBV11-3, the J gene TRBJ2-1; D is ambiguous. The CDR3 totals 13 residues. Germline values: CDR1 SGHNT, CDR2 YENEEA. The CDR3 is CASSPTPGNEHFF. In DNA, the CDR3 is TGTGCCAGCAGCCCTACACCTGGCAATGAGCACTTCTTT.

With regard to this clonotype: The CDR3 end shows no conserved phenylalanine or tryptophan, and so a read error is likely. The chain has TRBV5-5 and TRBJ2-7; 7 positions match TRBD2. The CDR3 runs 12 residues. Trimming removed 4 bases from V and 6 bases from J; junction bases left unmatched: 4. Germline CDR1 reads SGHKS; CDR2 reads YYEKEE (reference sequence). The CDR3 sequence: CASSMWGGEQYS. CDR3 sequence (DNA): TGTGCCAGCAGCATGTGGGGGGGCGAGCAGTACTCC.

Details on this clonotype: Its ends do not fully match the called genes, so a read error is possible. This sequence joins TRBV30 and TRBJ1-5; unclear D gene. The CDR3 consists of 14 residues. Germline CDR1 is GTSNPN and CDR2 is SVGIG (reference sequence). Written as DNA, the CDR3 is TGTGCCTGGAGAGGGCAGGCTAGCAAGCAGCCCCAGCATTTT. It is translated as CAWRGQASKQPQHF.

The sample holds one count of this clonotype. Relative to the germline gene, one junction end is altered; a read error may explain this. The chain links TRBV6-1 to TRBJ1-1; D remains ambiguous. This CDR3 has 13 amino acids. Germline-derived CDR1 and CDR2 are MNHNS and SASEGT. The CDR3 DNA reads TGTGCCAGCAGTCGGACCGCAAACAATGAAGCTTTCTTT. The encoded protein is CASSRTANNEAFF.

This rearrangement joins TRBV11-2 to TRBJ2-3, with 8 positions matching TRBD2. Germline V CDR1 and CDR2: SGHAT, FQNNGV. The CDR3 totals 17 residues. The CDR3 loop reads CISSPGLAGPYTDTQYF. CDR3 DNA sequence: TGTATCAGCAGCCCGGGATTAGCGGGACCTTACACAGATACGCAGTATTTT.